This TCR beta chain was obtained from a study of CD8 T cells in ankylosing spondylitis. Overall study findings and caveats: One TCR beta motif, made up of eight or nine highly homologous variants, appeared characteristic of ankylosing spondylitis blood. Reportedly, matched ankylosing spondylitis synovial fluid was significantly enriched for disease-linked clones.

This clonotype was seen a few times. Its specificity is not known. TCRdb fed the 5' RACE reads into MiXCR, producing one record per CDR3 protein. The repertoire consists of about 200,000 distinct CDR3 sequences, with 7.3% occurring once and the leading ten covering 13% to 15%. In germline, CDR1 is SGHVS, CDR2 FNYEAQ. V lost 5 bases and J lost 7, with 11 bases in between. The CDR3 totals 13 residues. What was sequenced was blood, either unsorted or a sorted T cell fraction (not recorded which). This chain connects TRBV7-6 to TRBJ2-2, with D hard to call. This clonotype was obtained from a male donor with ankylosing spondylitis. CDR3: CASSPAYNGELFF. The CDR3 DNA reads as TGTGCCAGCAGCCCCGCTTATAACGGGGAGCTGTTTTTT.